These 30 T cell receptor beta chains were sequenced from one sample in a study of T cell responses to AZD1222 COVID-19 vaccine. Method: immunoSEQ multiplex PCR; TCRdb's copy keeps in-frame clones and lacks some. The sample lists some 69,000 clones; roughly 85% were seen once. The starting material was peripheral blood, obtained on day 0 of AZD1222 vaccination. Receptors were obtained from an adult in good health.

With respect to this clone: One end of the junction is discordant with germline, which a read error may explain. The chain has TRBV2 and TRBJ1-1; 9 bases align to TRBD1. Looked up from germline, CDR1 is SNHLY and CDR2 is FYNNEI. The CDR3 spans 17 residues. CDR3 amino acids: CASREGQGRTWNTEAFF. In DNA form, the CDR3 reads TGTGCCAGCAGAGAAGGACAGGGGAGAACTTGGAACACTGAAGCTTTCTTT.

The rearrangement uses TRBV5-6 and TRBJ1-1; D might be TRBD1 (6 bases). The CDR3 sequence is 13 residues long. Germline-derived CDR1 and CDR2 are SGHDT and YYEEEE. The V and J ends lost 4 bases and 4 bases respectively, with 11 bases between them. This CDR3 reads CASSPTGFTEAFF. The CDR3 DNA follows: TGTGCCAGCAGCCCGACAGGTTTCACTGAAGCTTTCTTT.

The V call is TRBV19, the J call TRBJ2-1; D may correspond to TRBD1 or TRBD2 (6 bases each). The CDR3 spans 16 residues. CDR1 is LNHDA and CDR2 is SQIVND in the germline V gene (reference sequence). Trimming stripped 4 bases from V and 7 bases from J, with 20 bases between. CDR3 coding DNA: TGTGCCAGTAGTAAGGACCGGGGGCACCCGGATAATGAGCAGTTCTTC. It is translated as CASSKDRGHPDNEQFF.

The chain carries TRBV11-2 and TRBJ2-3, with D possibly being TRBD1 (6 bases). Looked up from germline, CDR1 is SGHAT and CDR2 is FQNNGV. The CDR3 loop spans 14 amino acids. V shed 5 bases and J shed 3 bases, with 12 bases lying between them. The CDR3 nucleotides read TGTGCCAGCAGCCGCAGGACAGTGACAGATACGCAGTATTTT. Translating it yields CASSRRTVTDTQYF.

This rearrangement joins TRBV19 to TRBJ1-5; 8 positions match TRBD1. The CDR3 covers 16 residues. Trimming removed 6 bases from V and 9 bases from J; junction bases left unmatched: 16. The germline gives CDR1 LNHDA, CDR2 SQIVND (reference sequence). The CDR3 DNA reads as TGTGCCAGTAGACAGACCGGCGGACAGGGTATTGGGCCCCAGCATTTT. Amino acid sequence: CASRQTGGQGIGPQHF.

Remarks on this clone: The same CDR3 also results from other DNA sequences found in this sample. The V and J genes are TRBV5-1 and TRBJ2-5, with D unclear. The CDR3 length is 11 residues. Germline V gene data show CDR1 as SGHRS and CDR2 as YFSETQ. V was clipped by 3 bases and J by 2 bases, with 2 bases between them. The CDR3 here is CASSYQETQYF. CDR3 nucleotide sequence: TGCGCCAGCAGCTATCAAGAGACCCAGTACTTC.

The chain employs TRBV7-8 and TRBJ2-7; D remains ambiguous. In germline, CDR1 is SGHVS, CDR2 FQNEAQ. This CDR3 is built from 15 residues. Trimming pared 1 base from V and 0 bases from J, leaving 10 bases between. This CDR3 is CASSLEFLSSYEQYF. The CDR3 DNA is TGTGCCAGCAGCTTAGAATTCTTAAGCTCCTACGAGCAGTACTTC.

The chain joins TRBV11-3 to TRBJ2-2; D not certain. Germline V CDR1 and CDR2: SGHNT, YENEEA. Between the trimmed V and J ends, which lost 6 bases and 3 bases, there was a span of 11 bases. CDR3 size: 14 residues. The chain's CDR3 is CASRSGWDTGELFF. The CDR3 nucleotides are TGTGCCAGCAGAAGTGGGTGGGACACCGGGGAGCTGTTTTTT. Looking up the rest from reference TRBV11-3 and TRBJ2-2 gives the full variable domain: EAGVVQSPRYKIIEKKQPVAFWCNPISGHNTLYWYLQNLGQGPELLIRYENEEAVDDSQLPKDRFSAERLKGVDSTLKIQPAELGDSAVYLCASRSGWDTGELFFGEGSRLTVL.

The rearrangement uses TRBV5-6 and TRBJ1-2; D unclear. V was pared by 2 bases and J by 6 bases, with 14 bases between. CDR1 and CDR2 from the germline V gene are SGHDT and YYEEEE. The CDR3 runs 14 residues. Here the CDR3 reads CASSLDGRSHGYTF. The CDR3 nucleotides read TGTGCCAGCAGCTTAGATGGACGGTCGCATGGCTACACCTTC.

This chain connects TRBV3-1 (or the pseudogene TRBV3-2) to TRBJ2-7; 15 bases agree with TRBD2. Germline V gene sequence: CDR1 LGHDT, CDR2 YNNKEL (reference sequence). V was clipped by 1 base and J by 0 bases; unmatched bases: 4. The CDR3 is 18 residues long. CDR3 in DNA: TGTGCCAGCAGCCAAGCGGGACTAGCGGGGGGTTACTCCTACGAGCAGTACTTC. Translated, it gives CASSQAGLAGGYSYEQYF.

The sample holds one count of this clone. The chain combines TRBV2 with TRBJ2-1; 14 nucleotides align to TRBD2. Per germline, CDR1 SNHLY and CDR2 FYNNEI. V lost 5 bases, J lost 8 bases, and 5 bases stayed unmatched. The CDR3 totals 15 residues. The CDR3 DNA follows: TGTGCCAGCAGTCGGACTAGCGGGGGGCAGCATGAGCAGTTCTTC. It specifies CASSRTSGGQHEQFF.

CDR3 sequence reads: CATSDSGTSRETQYF. As DNA, the CDR3 is TGTGCCACCAGTGATTCCGGGACTAGCAGAGAGACCCAGTACTTC. The chain carries TRBV24-1 and TRBJ2-5; TRBD2 matches at 9 bases. V lost 2 bases and J lost 4; bases outside the gene matches: 4. The CDR3 is made up of 15 amino acids. Germline CDR1 and CDR2: KGHDR and SFDVKD.

CDR3 sequence: CASNHETWGGGYTF. The CDR3 DNA follows: TGTGCCAGCAACCACGAAACGTGGGGAGGTGGCTACACCTTC. V gene TRBV6-5 combines with J gene TRBJ1-2; D is unclear. The ends were cut back, 7 bases at V and 7 bases at J, with 19 bases in the middle. CDR1 is MNHEY, CDR2 SVGAGI, per germline. This CDR3 contains 14 residues.

This clone was seen a single time. The chain couples TRBV12-3 or TRBV12-4 to TRBJ1-1; the D is unclear. The CDR3 covers 11 residues. The V gene lost 2 bases and the J gene lost 10 bases, with 8 bases spanning the gap. In DNA form, the CDR3 reads TGTGCCAGCAGTTTAAGCGCGGGAGCTTTCTTT. Amino acid sequence: CASSLSAGAFF.

J is TRBJ2-5 and V is TRBV6-5, with D possibly TRBD1 on 6 matching bases. Germline V lookup: CDR1 MNHEY, CDR2 SVGAGI. V lost 6 bases, J lost 6 bases, and 11 bases lay in between. This CDR3 has 12 residues. The CDR3 bases are TGTGCCAGCAGCCCCAGGGGTAAGACCCAGTACTTC. Translated, it gives CASSPRGKTQYF.

The CDR3 here is CASSLIGRGRTLNTEAFF. In DNA, the CDR3 is TGTGCCAGCAGCTTAATAGGCAGGGGCCGGACCCTTAACACTGAAGCTTTCTTT. J is TRBJ1-1 and V is TRBV7-3; TRBD1 is a possible D gene (6 bases). CDR1 and CDR2 from the germline V gene are SGHTA and FQGTGA. The CDR3 has 18 residues. Deletions cut 1 base from V and 2 bases from J, with 20 bases between.

This chain joins TRBV29-1 and TRBJ1-2, with a tentative D call TRBD1 (6 bases). The CDR3 loop spans 14 amino acids. Per germline, CDR1 SQVTM and CDR2 ANQGSEA. The V gene lost 1 base and the J gene lost 4 bases, with 13 bases spanning the gap. CDR3 coding DNA: TGCAGCGTTGAAGGCCCAGGACAGATCTATGGCTACACCTTC. This sequence encodes CSVEGPGQIYGYTF. Variable domain in full (rest from reference TRBV29-1 and TRBJ1-2): SAVISQKPSRDICQRGTSLTIQCQVDSQVTMMFWYRQQPGQSLTLIATANQGSEATYESGFVIDKFPISRPNLTFSTLTVSNMSPEDSSIYLCSVEGPGQIYGYTFGSGTRLTVV.

The CDR3 nucleotides read TGTGCCAGCAGCCCCTTCGAGCGGAACACTGAAGCTTTCTTT. This codes for CASSPFERNTEAFF. The genes are TRBV9 and TRBJ1-1; D gene ambiguous. Germline loops: CDR1 SGDLS, CDR2 YYNGEE. The CDR3 has 14 amino acids. V was shortened by 4 bases and J by 1 base, with 11 bases between the two germline ends.

This chain uses TRBV28 with TRBJ1-6, with unresolved D. V lost 9 bases to trimming and J lost 0 bases, with 12 bases between them. The germline CDR1 and CDR2 sequences are MDHEN and SYDVKM. This CDR3 region has 15 residues. The CDR3 region is CASCRSPSYNSPLHF. The CDR3, as DNA: TGTGCCAGTTGTCGATCTCCCTCCTATAATTCACCCCTCCACTTT.

On this clone itself: In the same sample, other DNA sequences code for this CDR3. The chain combines TRBV5-1 with TRBJ2-5; no clear D. V was shortened by 3 bases and J by 0 bases, with 0 bases between the two germline ends. CDR3 length: 11 residues. Germline V lookup: CDR1 SGHRS, CDR2 YFSETQ. DNA for the CDR3: TGCGCCAGCAGCTACCAAGAGACCCAGTACTTC. Translating it yields CASSYQETQYF.

The chain uses TRBV4-2 and TRBJ2-2; D is unclear. CDR1 and CDR2 from the germline V gene are LGHNA and YNFKEQ. The CDR3 extends over 13 amino acids. V was cut by 4 bases and J by 7 bases, with 10 bases left in between. CDR3 region: CASSPHGGGELFF. The CDR3 DNA follows: TGTGCCAGCAGCCCCCACGGCGGCGGGGAGCTGTTTTTT.

The J gene is TRBJ1-5, the V gene TRBV6-2 or TRBV6-3, with D possibly being TRBD1 (6 bases). The germline V and J ends were trimmed by 0 bases and 2 bases, with 20 bases remaining between them. The CDR3 loop spans 19 amino acids. Germline V lookup: CDR1 MNHEY, CDR2 SVGEGT. The CDR3 bases are TGTGCCAGCAGTTACTCGGGGCCGGGGGCAAGTTCCGGCAATCAGCCCCAGCATTTT. Protein: CASSYSGPGASSGNQPQHF.

V is TRBV29-1 and J is TRBJ2-3, with D perhaps TRBD2 (6 bases). Germline-derived CDR1 and CDR2 are SQVTM and ANQGSEA. The length of the CDR3 is 14 residues. With 6 bases removed from V and 2 bases from J, the gap between germline ends came to 15 bases. The CDR3 is CSVGLLADTDTQYF. The CDR3 DNA reads as TGCAGCGTGGGGTTACTAGCAGACACAGATACGCAGTATTTT.

The chain employs TRBV6-5 and TRBJ2-3; D perhaps matches TRBD2 (6 bases). Per the germline V gene, CDR1 is MNHEY and CDR2 is SVGAGI. V dropped 6 bases and J dropped 6 bases, with 13 bases sitting between them. The CDR3 runs to 13 residues. The CDR3 sequence is CASRRDWRDTQYF. The CDR3 nucleotides are TGTGCCAGCAGGAGGGACTGGCGGGATACGCAGTATTTT.

V usage is TRBV5-1 and J usage is TRBJ1-2; D not certain. Looked up from germline, CDR1 is SGHRS and CDR2 is YFSETQ. Trimming stripped 4 bases from V and 5 bases from J, with 15 bases between. This CDR3 has 14 amino acids. CDR3 in amino acids: CASSLAGPEYGYTF. The CDR3 nucleotides are TGCGCCAGCAGCCTCGCCGGGCCCGAATATGGCTACACCTTC.

This clone has a handful of counts. The chain combines TRBV5-1 with TRBJ1-3; D unclear. Looked up from germline, CDR1 is SGHRS and CDR2 is YFSETQ. V gave up 4 bases and J gave up 8 bases, with 10 bases separating them. The CDR3 consists of 12 residues. The CDR3 nucleotides are TGCGCCAGCAGCGCTACTAAGGACACCATATATTTT. Translating it yields CASSATKDTIYF.

J is TRBJ1-5 and V is TRBV27; D might be TRBD1 (5 bases). V gave up 2 bases and J gave up 10 bases, with 9 bases separating them. CDR3 length: 12 amino acids. The V gene's germline CDR1 is MNHEY and CDR2 SMNVEV (reference sequence). The CDR3 bases are TGTGCCAGCAGTTTAAGGGGCGGACCCCAGCATTTT. It is translated as CASSLRGGPQHF.

The genes are TRBV19 and TRBJ1-5, with 8 positions matching TRBD1. This CDR3 is 20 amino acids long. Germline loops: CDR1 LNHDA, CDR2 SQIVND (reference sequence). V lost 6 bases, J lost 5 bases, and 24 bases stayed unmatched. The CDR3 sequence is CASRAAGGLGGISLHQPQHF. As DNA, the CDR3 is TGTGCCAGTAGGGCGGCAGGGGGCCTCGGAGGGATCTCTCTACATCAGCCCCAGCATTTT.

The table lists this clone with a few counts. Additional DNA sequences in this sample encode the identical CDR3. DNA of the CDR3: TGTGCCAGCAGCGTAGAAGGGGTGGGTGGCTACACCTTC. It translates to CASSVEGVGGYTF. This chain links TRBV9 with TRBJ1-2, with D perhaps matching TRBD1 (5 bases). Trimming removed 0 bases at V and 7 bases at J, with 10 bases between. The length of the CDR3 is 13 residues. Per germline, CDR1 SGDLS and CDR2 YYNGEE.

The V call is TRBV19, the J call TRBJ1-6; D is perhaps TRBD1 (6 bases). The CDR3 length is 15 residues. Deletions cut 7 bases from V and 5 bases from J, with 15 bases between. Germline V gene data show CDR1 as LNHDA and CDR2 as SQIVND (reference sequence). In nucleotides, the CDR3 is TGTGCCAGTATGCGAAAACAGGGAAATAATTCACCCCTCCACTTT. It is translated as CASMRKQGNNSPLHF. The variable domain in full, with the rest retrieved from reference TRBV19 and TRBJ1-6, is DGGITQSPKYLFRKEGQNVTLSCEQNLNHDAMYWYRQDPGQGLRLIYYSQIVNDFQKGDIAEGYSVSREKKESFPLTVTSAQKNPTAFYLCASMRKQGNNSPLHFGNGTRLTVT.